The rows below give T cell receptor beta chains drawn from one sample of a study of tumor-infiltrating lymphocytes in primary liver carcinoma. TCRdb passed the multiplex PCR reads through MiXCR, listing each CDR3 protein once. The sample contains approximately 73,000 distinct CDR3 sequences, 71% of which appear only once. Input material: liver tumor tissue from sampling region 4. The receptors originated from an older woman with primary liver carcinoma and hepatitis B virus infection. Each CDR3 is given with its conserved first and last residue. D genes are given only for firm matches. Size tells how often a clone was seen (once, few, many) or the class of an expanded clone, and some rows leave it out.

j_call	d_call	v_call	clone_size	cdr3_aa	cdr3_nt
TRBJ1-1	.	TRBV5-6	.	CASSEGPDRPLDTEALF	TGTGCCAGCAGCGAGGGCCCCGACCGACCCCTGGACACTGAAGCTCTCTTT
TRBJ1-2	.	TRBV6-5	many	CASSLRRGDGYTF	TGTGCCAGCAGCCTCCGGAGGGGCGATGGCTACACCTTC
TRBJ2-2	TRBD2	TRBV6-5	.	CASSYQLAGPPARELFF	TGTGCCAGCAGTTACCAACTAGCGGGCCCGCCCGCACGGGAGCTGTTTTTT
TRBJ1-5	.	TRBV6-1	.	CASNEDGGSNRPQHF	TGTGCCAGCAATGAAGACGGAGGGAGCAACCGGCCCCAGCATTTT
TRBJ2-7	.	TRBV6-5	large	CASSYSIAGFYEQYF	TGTGCCAGCAGTTACTCGATCGCCGGCTTCTACGAGCAGTACTTC
TRBJ2-3	TRBD2	TRBV11-1	few	CASSLKQRAGEAHF	TGTGCCAGCAGCTTAAAGCAACGTGCGGGAGAGGCTCACTTT
TRBJ1-1	.	TRBV11-2	.	CPCSTRGNTEAFF	TGTCCCTGCAGCACCCGGGGGAACACTGAAGCTTTCTTT
TRBJ2-1	.	TRBV11-2	.	CASSLRPVQRFYNEQLF	TGTGCCAGCAGCTTACGACCGGTGCAGAGATTCTACAATGAGCAGCTCTTC
TRBJ2-1	TRBD1	TRBV5-1	many	CASSLGQGDRNEQFF	TGCGCCAGCAGCTTGGGACAGGGGGATCGCAATGAGCAGTTCTTC
TRBJ2-7	TRBD1	TRBV6-6	many	CASSEGTGTGEQYF	TGTGCCAGCAGTGAAGGGACAGGGACGGGAGAGCAGTACTTC
TRBJ1-5	.	TRBV2	few	CASSERTDSGQPQHF	TGTGCCAGCAGTGAACGGACGGACTCGGGTCAGCCCCAGCATTTT
TRBJ2-1	.	TRBV11-2	once	CANNRLNPEVAHEQFF	TGTGCCAACAACCGACTAAACCCCGAGGTTGCCCATGAGCAGTTCTTC
TRBJ2-1	.	TRBV7-8	.	CASILRTEHNEHFF	TGTGCCAGCATCCTACGGACGGAGCACAATGAGCATTTCTTC
TRBJ2-3	TRBD2	TRBV29-1	.	CSASGTSGGGGTDMQYF	TGCAGCGCATCCGGGACTAGCGGGGGAGGAGGCACAGATATGCAGTATTTT
TRBJ2-6	.	TRBV29-1	once	CSVAGSVAGAKVLTF	TGCAGCGTGGCAGGATCAGTAGCTGGGGCCAAGGTCCTCACTTTC
TRBJ1-1	.	TRBV6-5	.	CASSYWTGDTEAFF	TGTGCCAGCAGTTACTGGACTGGGGACACTGAAGCTTTCTTT
TRBJ2-1	TRBD2	TRBV11-3	.	CASSRRLAGRPGSEQFF	TGTGCCAGCAGCAGGAGACTAGCGGGACGGCCGGGGTCTGAGCAGTTCTTC
TRBJ2-4	.	TRBV29-1	many	CSAADDKLAKNIQYF	TGCAGCGCCGCGGACGATAAGTTAGCCAAAAACATTCAGTACTTC
TRBJ2-1	TRBD2	TRBV5-4	many	CASSLLTSGVYNEQFF	TGTGCCAGCAGCTTATTGACTAGCGGAGTATACAATGAGCAGTTCTTC
TRBJ2-1	.	TRBV11-2	.	CTSSFTPLRSSYNEQFF	TGTACCAGCAGTTTTACCCCACTGAGGAGCTCCTATAATGAGCAGTTCTTC
TRBJ2-7	.	TRBV11-3	medium-sized	CASSLEGFYEQYF	TGTGCCAGCAGCTTGGAGGGATTCTACGAGCAGTACTTC
TRBJ2-3	.	TRBV5-4	.	CASSLGHGGTDTDTQYF	TGTGCCAGCAGCTTGGGGCATGGCGGGACCGACACAGATACGCAGTATTTT
TRBJ2-3	TRBD2	TRBV28	many	CASTPVSGRADTQYF	TGTGCCAGCACCCCTGTTAGCGGGAGAGCAGATACGCAGTATTTT
TRBJ2-1	.	TRBV6-2/TRBV6-3	.	CASSYDNEQSF	TGTGCCAGCAGTTACGACAATGAGCAGTCTTTC
TRBJ2-1	.	TRBV7-3	.	CTSSLDGSNEQFF	TGTACCAGCAGCTTAGACGGGAGTAATGAGCAGTTCTTC
TRBJ1-1	.	TRBV28	many	CASSRPGDRHTEAFF	TGTGCCAGCAGCCGCCCCGGGGATCGGCACACTGAAGCTTTCTTT
TRBJ1-5	TRBD1	TRBV28	many	CASSPQGVDQPQHF	TGTGCCAGCAGCCCACAGGGGGTCGATCAGCCCCAGCATTTT
TRBJ2-7	.	TRBV11-2	.	CAGSSRQSYEQYF	TGTGCCGGCAGTTCCCGACAGTCCTACGAGCAGTATTTC
TRBJ2-3	TRBD1	TRBV7-9	many	CASSLGTGQNTQYF	TGTGCCAGCAGCTTAGGGACAGGGCAAAATACGCAGTATTTT
TRBJ2-1	.	TRBV28	.	CVSSPDSGSYNELFF	TGTGTCAGCAGCCCAGACTCTGGCTCCTACAATGAGCTGTTCTTC
TRBJ2-7	.	TRBV12-3/TRBV12-4	.	CAISPRGGNSYKQYF	TGTGCCATCAGCCCCAGGGGCGGGAACTCCTACAAGCAGTACTTC
TRBJ2-1	TRBD2	TRBV11-2	.	CDSSRRLAGGPGDEQSF	TGTGATAGCAGCAGGAGACTAGCGGGGGGGCCGGGGGATGAGCAGTCCTTC
TRBJ2-1	.	TRBV6-1	once	CASKGDWRGNELFF	TGTGCCAGCAAAGGGGACTGGCGGGGCAATGAGCTGTTCTTC
TRBJ2-6	.	TRBV5-6	.	CASSSYGGRGYSGANVLTF	TGTGCCAGCAGCTCCTACGGTGGCAGGGGTTACTCTGGGGCCAACGTCCTGACTTTC
TRBJ2-3	TRBD2	TRBV10-2	.	CASSTSEASTGTQYF	TGCGCCAGCAGTACTAGCGAGGCTAGCACAGGTACGCAGTATTTT
TRBJ2-7	TRBD2	TRBV11-2	.	CASNLDWVNLAGPYEQYF	TGTGCAAGCAACTTAGATTGGGTCAATCTAGCGGGTCCCTACGAGCAGTACTTC
TRBJ2-3	TRBD2	TRBV11-2	.	CASSLGGLRYTPDTQYF	TGTGCCAGCAGCTTAGGGGGACTAAGGTACACGCCAGATACACAGTATTTT
TRBJ1-2	TRBD1	TRBV12-5	many	CASARDSANYGYTF	TGTGCTAGCGCGAGGGACAGCGCCAACTATGGCTACACCTTC
TRBJ2-6	TRBD1	TRBV5-4	.	CASSLAMGQYSSGADVLTF	TGTGCCAGCAGCTTGGCCATGGGACAGTACTCCTCTGGGGCCGACGTCCTGACTTTC
TRBJ2-7	.	TRBV10-3	many	CAISLGDSYEQYF	TGTGCCATCAGCCTCGGGGACTCCTACGAGCAGTACTTC
TRBJ2-1	TRBD2	TRBV7-3	.	CARSHQGGSSYNEQFF	TGTGCCAGAAGCCACCAGGGAGGGAGCTCCTACAATGAGCAGTTCTTC
TRBJ2-3	.	TRBV11-2	.	CASSNHGTFLSDTQCF	TGTGCCAGCAGCAACCATGGGACATTCTTGTCAGATACGCAATGTTTT
TRBJ1-5	TRBD1	TRBV4-1	.	CANSQVDRTDQPQHF	TGCGCCAACAGCCAGGTGGACAGGACGGATCAGCCCCAGCATTTT
TRBJ2-3	TRBD2	TRBV11-2	.	CASCLDLSGLAGEGIGTQYF	TGTGCCAGCTGCTTAGATCTAAGTGGCTTAGCGGGAGAAGGGATAGGTACGCAGTATTTT
TRBJ1-6	.	TRBV28	.	CTSIQGSYNSPLHF	TGTACCAGCATTCAGGGCTCCTATAATTCACCCCTCCACTTT
TRBJ2-7	.	TRBV7-2	.	CASSLDQEPYEQYF	TGTGCCAGCAGCTTAGACCAGGAACCCTACGAGCAGTACTTC
TRBJ2-3	TRBD1	TRBV20-1	.	CSARDRTRGPDTQYF	TGCAGTGCTAGAGACCGGACCAGGGGGCCAGATACGCAGTATTTT
TRBJ1-2	.	TRBV29-1	.	CSVVEDYGYTF	TGCAGTGTTGTAGAAGACTATGGCTACACCTTC
TRBJ2-6	TRBD1	TRBV12-3/TRBV12-4	many	CASSGGQGWANVLTF	TGTGCCAGCAGTGGGGGACAGGGGTGGGCCAACGTCCTGACTTTC
TRBJ2-3	.	TRBV11-2	.	CVGSPTPRGKGTDTQYF	TGTGTCGGCAGCCCGACCCCCAGGGGCAAAGGAACAGATACGCAGTATTTT
TRBJ2-7	TRBD1	TRBV6-5	.	CASSLTGTGLGGQYF	TGTGCCAGCAGTCTCACCGGGACAGGCCTAGGTGGGCAGTACTTC
TRBJ1-6	TRBD1	TRBV5-4	.	CTSSHPGTGKNSPLHF	TGTACCAGCAGCCATCCAGGGACAGGGAAGAATTCACCCCTCCACTTT
TRBJ2-3	.	TRBV11-2	.	CASGSGAADTQYF	TGTGCTAGCGGTTCGGGGGCAGCAGATACGCAGTATTTT
TRBJ2-3	.	TRBV5-6	.	CVGSLVGADTQYF	TGTGTCGGCAGCTTGGTCGGTGCAGATACGCAGTATTTT
TRBJ2-7	TRBD2	TRBV4-2	.	CASSQATGGRHEQYF	TGTGCCAGTAGCCAAGCCACGGGGGGTCGGCACGAGCAGTACTTC
TRBJ2-7	TRBD1	TRBV11-2	.	CTSSSGQGREQYF	TGTACCAGCAGCTCAGGACAGGGCCGGGAGCAGTACTTT
TRBJ2-1	TRBD2	TRBV11-2	.	CASSTAGAGGRRWSLGQFF	TGTGCCAGCAGCACAGCCGGAGCGGGAGGCCGGCGGTGGTCGCTCGGGCAGTTCTTC
TRBJ2-3	.	TRBV4-2	.	CASSREFVHNLFTDTQYF	TGTGCCAGCAGCCGAGAGTTTGTTCACAACCTGTTCACAGATACGCAGTATTTT
TRBJ2-3	.	TRBV12-3/TRBV12-4	.	CASSEVGAVRAYTQYF	TGTGCCAGCAGTGAGGTAGGGGCAGTGAGGGCCTATACGCAGTATTTT
TRBJ2-3	TRBD2	TRBV12-3/TRBV12-4	.	CTSSGVRPGRAYTQYF	TGTACCAGCAGTGGCGTAAGGCCAGGGAGGGCCTATACGCAGTATTTT